Below, 5 T cell receptor beta chains from the same sample are listed, as sequenced in a study of T cell responses to AZD1222 COVID-19 vaccine (dated by TCRdb to the early 2020s). The time point label corresponds to: about 28 days (+/-7) after the second vaccine dose. Library preparation used the immunoSEQ multiplex PCR assay. TCRdb stores this immuneACCESS table with in-frame sequences only. Part of the clones is absent; in the studies checked, under half of the shortfall reflects unresolved V genes, and no reason is known for the rest. The table for this sample lists 65,000 to 70,000 clones; roughly 85% of them were counted only once. Of the sample, around a quarter is held by the ten largest clones. This specimen was peripheral blood, taken 28 days after the second AZD1222 dose. These receptors all stem from an adult who received the AZD1222 COVID-19 vaccine.

This chain joins TRBV2 and TRBJ1-1, with D tentatively TRBD1 (6 bases). The germline gives CDR1 SNHLY, CDR2 FYNNEI. The V end lost 3 bases, the J end lost 2 bases, and 13 bases lay between the germline ends. The CDR3 has 15 residues. This chain's CDR3 is CASSENRGPNTEAFF. The DNA of the CDR3 is TGTGCCAGCAGTGAGAATCGGGGGCCCAACACTGAAGCTTTCTTT. Looking up the rest from reference TRBV2 and TRBJ1-1 gives the full variable domain: EPEVTQTPSHQVTQMGQEVILRCVPISNHLYFYWYRQILGQKVEFLVSFYNNEISEKSEIFDDQFSVERPDGSNFTLKIRSTKLEDSAMYFCASSENRGPNTEAFFGQGTRLTVV.

This chain links TRBV5-1 with TRBJ2-3; D is possibly TRBD2 (6 bases). CDR3 size: 14 residues. V was trimmed by 0 bases and J by 3 bases, leaving 8 bases between them. Germline CDR1 reads SGHRS; CDR2 reads YFSETQ. The CDR3 coding sequence is TGCGCCAGCAGCTTGGTACGGGGGACAGATACGCAGTATTTT. Its translation: CASSLVRGTDTQYF.

The chain uses TRBV5-1 and TRBJ2-5; D is uncertain. CDR3 length: 15 amino acids. Trimming cost V 4 bases and J 1 base, with 14 bases left between them. CDR1 and CDR2 from the germline V gene are SGHRS and YFSETQ. The CDR3 nucleotides read TGCGCCAGCAGCCAAGTAGGTGGCCGCCAAGAGACCCAGTACTTC. It is translated as CASSQVGGRQETQYF.

The chain carries TRBV24-1 and TRBJ2-1, with 11 bases that match TRBD2. V shed 9 bases, J shed 9 bases, and the junction held 6 bases outside the gene matches. Germline CDR1 and CDR2: KGHDR and SFDVKD. This CDR3 has 13 residues. CDR3 DNA: TGTGCCACCCAAGGTAGCGGGAGGGTTGAGCAGTTCTTC. Protein: CATQGSGRVEQFF.

CDR3 DNA sequence: TGTGCCAGCAGCCCGGGCCGCAGAGAGACCCAGTACTTC. Its translation is CASSPGRRETQYF. This chain links TRBV7-3 with TRBJ2-5; no reliable D call. CDR1 SGHTA and CDR2 FQGTGA come from the germline V gene. V lost 5 bases and J lost 4, with 11 bases in between. The CDR3 sequence is 13 residues long.